This TCR beta chain is from a study of shared clonotypes between healthy human individuals. Study-level background: Two female and a few male donors aged 18 to 49 were enrolled. Study-wide results and caveats: Roughly 5% of naive CD4 clonotypes were shared across several donors. Unshared clonotypes carried lower generation probabilities than those common to all four donors.

Trimming shortened V by 8 bases and J by 2 bases, and 10 bases separated the two germline ends. The CDR3 spans 13 residues. Germline V gives CDR1 MGHRA, CDR2 YSYEKL. Naive CD8 isolation took CD45RO-negative cells positively selected for CCR7 and excluded terminally differentiated effector memory CD45RA+ cells. Assay used: immunoSEQ multiplex PCR; TCRdb lists only in-frame clones, some missing. The sample yields 700,000 to 950,000 clones, around 96% seen once. As regards this clone: Its antigen is currently unknown.

The TCR originated in a man aged 25 to 40 in good health. The chain recombines TRBV4-1 with TRBJ2-1; possibly TRBD2 for D (5 bases). Sequenced sample: naive CD8+ T cells sorted from blood. The CDR3 nucleotides read TGCGCCAGCCGAGGGTTAGCCTACAATGAGCAGTTCTTC. It specifies CASRGLAYNEQFF.